This TCR beta chain was recovered during a study of CD8+ T cells in alopecia areata. Overall study: Tofacitinib was given for 6 to 18 months, then stopped for 6 months. The share of scalp area affected provided the severity score for treated patients. Study results and caveats: TCR sharing was clearer in mice than between patients, perhaps partly owing to patient HLA diversity.

Treatment specified: oral pan-JAK inhibitor, 5-10 mg twice daily. Peripheral blood samples and lesional scalp punch biopsies were obtained from alopecia areata patients. cDNA serving as the sequencing template came from extracted, reverse transcribed RNA. Profiling relied on immunoSEQ multiplex PCR, and the TCRdb table lists in-frame clones only, not all of them. This table has some 190,000 clones, 64% appearing once. On this clone itself: What it recognizes is unknown.

The CDR3 runs to 13 residues. V was clipped by 5 bases and J by 9 bases, with 14 bases between them. CDR1 MNHEY and CDR2 SMNVEV come from the germline V gene (reference sequence). The rearrangement joins TRBV27 to TRBJ2-1, with TRBD1 as a possible D gene (6 bases). This TCR came from a human donor with alopecia areata. Source: CD4+ T cells sorted from blood, taken at week 49, from a patient treated with tofacitinib. The DNA of the CDR3 is TGTGCCAGCAGTCCTAACTTCAGGGGTGAGCAGTTCTTC. The encoded protein is CASSPNFRGEQFF.